This T cell receptor (beta chain) was identified in a study of blood T cell repertoires in COVID-19. Background on the study: Whether acute or convalescent, the COVID-19 samples came from the United States, Italy and Spain.

The protocol was immunoSEQ multiplex PCR, while the TCRdb copy is restricted to in-frame clones and leaves out a portion. The table lists roughly 180,000 clones, approximately 80% of them singletons. Per germline, CDR1 SGDLS and CDR2 YYNGEE. Trimming left V 0 bases short and J 10 bases short, with 14 bases between. The CDR3 is 14 residues long. V and J are TRBV9 and TRBJ2-1, with D possibly being TRBD2 (5 bases). The sequenced material came from PBMCs or T cells enriched from blood (not recorded which). This sequence was found in a man aged 40-55 years who had recovered from COVID-19. The CDR3: CASSVDGLLSEQFF. CDR3 nucleotide sequence: TGTGCCAGCAGCGTAGACGGACTGCTCTCAGAGCAGTTCTTC.